A selection of T cell receptor beta chains follows, all from one sample in a study of human CD8 memory T cell subsets. TCRdb reprocessed the 5' RACE reads and stores each CDR3 protein as one record, lacking DNA. The sample's table shows 5,500 to 7,000 distinct CDR3 sequences. Source material: CD8+ effector memory T cells (TEM) sorted from PBMCs. The receptors were gathered from a human donor in good health. CDR3s include the opening cysteine and the closing phenylalanine or tryptophan. Size is omitted from some rows. Given values are once, few, many or a class for expanded clones.

v_call: TRBV12-3/TRBV12-4; clone_size: -; j_call: TRBJ2-4; cdr3_aa: CASSLQLAKNIQYF
v_call: TRBV11-3; clone_size: -; j_call: TRBJ2-1; cdr3_aa: CASSYRTSGIYNEQFF
v_call: TRBV7-9; clone_size: -; j_call: TRBJ1-4; cdr3_aa: CASSPAEGRGVGKLFF
v_call: TRBV6-5; clone_size: -; j_call: TRBJ2-1; cdr3_aa: CASSPGGGTSDEQFF
v_call: TRBV29-1; clone_size: -; j_call: TRBJ2-4; cdr3_aa: CSVSWTGASNIQYF
v_call: TRBV20-1; clone_size: -; j_call: TRBJ2-7; cdr3_aa: CSAREGTGTASTYEQYF
v_call: TRBV24-1; clone_size: -; j_call: TRBJ2-7; cdr3_aa: CATSDPTSGTYEQYF
v_call: TRBV15; clone_size: medium-sized; j_call: TRBJ2-7; cdr3_aa: CATSPTSGSPHEQYF
v_call: TRBV28; clone_size: -; j_call: TRBJ1-1; cdr3_aa: CASSLGGINTEAFF
v_call: TRBV4-1; clone_size: medium-sized; j_call: TRBJ2-1; cdr3_aa: CASSHPRNNEQFF
v_call: TRBV19; clone_size: -; j_call: TRBJ2-2; cdr3_aa: CASSTTEYTGELFF
v_call: TRBV6-4; clone_size: large; j_call: TRBJ2-1; cdr3_aa: CASSLAGGPDEQFF
v_call: TRBV6-4; clone_size: -; j_call: TRBJ2-1; cdr3_aa: CASSDSGSGGASEQFF
v_call: TRBV7-8; clone_size: -; j_call: TRBJ1-2; cdr3_aa: CASSGGRGAGNGYTF
v_call: TRBV11-2; clone_size: -; j_call: TRBJ2-7; cdr3_aa: CASSPGLAVYEQYF
v_call: TRBV27; clone_size: -; j_call: TRBJ2-1; cdr3_aa: CASSFIAGIRANEQFF
v_call: TRBV7-8; clone_size: medium-sized; j_call: TRBJ2-3; cdr3_aa: CASSPEADYTDTQYF
v_call: TRBV7-2; clone_size: -; j_call: TRBJ2-7; cdr3_aa: CASSLGQLTHEQYF
v_call: TRBV6-4; clone_size: -; j_call: TRBJ2-2; cdr3_aa: CASSDGTSTGELFF
v_call: TRBV14; clone_size: -; j_call: TRBJ1-1; cdr3_aa: CASSQGGTANTEAFF
v_call: TRBV6-2/TRBV6-3; clone_size: -; j_call: TRBJ2-7; cdr3_aa: CASSADGTSSYEQYF
v_call: TRBV15; clone_size: -; j_call: TRBJ2-3; cdr3_aa: CATSRDAGGTDTQYF
v_call: TRBV19; clone_size: medium-sized; j_call: TRBJ2-1; cdr3_aa: CASTFDPSGRDEQFF
v_call: TRBV7-9; clone_size: large; j_call: TRBJ2-2; cdr3_aa: CASSSSARGGNTGELFF
v_call: TRBV2; clone_size: -; j_call: TRBJ2-7; cdr3_aa: CASKDGYYEQYF
v_call: TRBV20-1; clone_size: medium-sized; j_call: TRBJ1-1; cdr3_aa: CSAGGHQHTEAFF
v_call: TRBV7-9; clone_size: -; j_call: TRBJ1-1; cdr3_aa: CASSWDRPPEAFF
v_call: TRBV10-3; clone_size: -; j_call: TRBJ2-1; cdr3_aa: CAIKGLDYNEQFF
v_call: TRBV28; clone_size: -; j_call: TRBJ1-1; cdr3_aa: CASSDRGTTEAFF
v_call: TRBV27; clone_size: -; j_call: TRBJ2-2; cdr3_aa: CASSRVGRTNTGELFF
v_call: TRBV14; clone_size: -; j_call: TRBJ2-3; cdr3_aa: CASSPHRASGDIKDTQYF
v_call: TRBV4-1; clone_size: -; j_call: TRBJ2-1; cdr3_aa: CASSRLGADNEQFF
v_call: TRBV6-5; clone_size: -; j_call: TRBJ1-1; cdr3_aa: CASSYSVAGNTEAFF
v_call: TRBV20-1; clone_size: -; j_call: TRBJ2-3; cdr3_aa: CSARDRAGLSTDTQYF
v_call: TRBV3-1; clone_size: -; j_call: TRBJ1-1; cdr3_aa: CASSQGGEGTTEAFF
v_call: TRBV2; clone_size: -; j_call: TRBJ1-5; cdr3_aa: CASSEGRFSNQPQHF
v_call: TRBV6-1; clone_size: medium-sized; j_call: TRBJ2-1; cdr3_aa: CASSAETGGFYEQFF
v_call: TRBV14; clone_size: -; j_call: TRBJ2-2; cdr3_aa: CASSQASGSYTGELFF
v_call: TRBV12-3/TRBV12-4; clone_size: medium-sized; j_call: TRBJ1-1; cdr3_aa: CASSSRTEAITEAFF
v_call: TRBV4-1; clone_size: -; j_call: TRBJ2-3; cdr3_aa: CASSLATGGFTDTQYF
v_call: TRBV29-1; clone_size: medium-sized; j_call: TRBJ2-5; cdr3_aa: CSVPSGQETQYF
v_call: TRBV12-3/TRBV12-4; clone_size: -; j_call: TRBJ2-7; cdr3_aa: CASALGPGQYF
v_call: TRBV6-5; clone_size: -; j_call: TRBJ2-2; cdr3_aa: CASSYSGDANTGELFF
v_call: TRBV20-1; clone_size: -; j_call: TRBJ2-1; cdr3_aa: CSARWGSYNEQFF
v_call: TRBV19; clone_size: -; j_call: TRBJ1-6; cdr3_aa: CASSIQGGSPLHF
v_call: TRBV28; clone_size: -; j_call: TRBJ2-3; cdr3_aa: CASSLWRKQAQYF
v_call: TRBV12-5; clone_size: -; j_call: TRBJ2-7; cdr3_aa: CASGLVLASEQYF
v_call: TRBV15; clone_size: medium-sized; j_call: TRBJ2-6; cdr3_aa: CATSREGGSGANVLTF
v_call: TRBV7-9; clone_size: -; j_call: TRBJ2-1; cdr3_aa: CASSLLAGGREQFF
v_call: TRBV12-3/TRBV12-4; clone_size: -; j_call: TRBJ2-1; cdr3_aa: CASSSFSVGPYNEQFF
v_call: TRBV7-3; clone_size: -; j_call: TRBJ1-1; cdr3_aa: CASSSGTGEVFF
v_call: TRBV4-3; clone_size: medium-sized; j_call: TRBJ2-7; cdr3_aa: CASSQEIAGAYEQYF
v_call: TRBV7-3; clone_size: -; j_call: TRBJ2-1; cdr3_aa: CASSLAPGRNEQFF
v_call: TRBV4-1; clone_size: medium-sized; j_call: TRBJ1-5; cdr3_aa: CASSRRQDSNQPQHF